These 29 T cell receptor beta chains were sequenced from one sample in a study of shared T cell receptors in the human thymus. Profiling relied on immunoSEQ multiplex PCR, and the TCRdb table lists in-frame clones only, not all of them. The table shows hundreds of thousands of clones, with around 89% occurring only once. Another study also made use of these data, one on human thymus T cells.

The source material was thymocytes. All receptors derive from a boy in the first two years of life with a congenital heart defect.

In regard to this clone: Other DNA sequences within the sample encode an identical CDR3. The V gene is TRBV25-1, the J gene TRBJ2-5; D might be TRBD2 (7 bases). Germline V CDR1 and CDR2: MGHDK, SYGVNS. The CDR3 extends over 15 amino acids. V was cut by 8 bases and J by 2 bases, with 18 bases left in between. CDR3 amino acids: CASSEGRGAQETQYF. The CDR3 DNA is TGTGCCAGCTCCGAGGGACGGGGGGCTCAAGAGACCCAGTACTTC.

The chain links TRBV6-1 to TRBJ1-1, with TRBD1 as a possible D gene (5 bases). CDR1 and CDR2 (germline): MNHNS, SASEGT. The V gene lost 7 bases and the J gene lost 7 bases, with 10 bases spanning the gap. This CDR3 has 11 amino acids. The CDR3 spells CASIRGFEAFF. The DNA of the CDR3 is TGTGCCAGCATTAGGGGATTTGAAGCTTTCTTT.

A single count supports this clone. The genes are TRBV6-1 and TRBJ2-1; 7 positions agree with TRBD2. Looked up from germline, CDR1 is MNHNS and CDR2 is SASEGT. The CDR3 has 14 amino acids. V was clipped by 2 bases and J by 9 bases; unmatched bases: 7. The CDR3 DNA sequence: TGTGCCAGCAGTGAAATGGGGAGGGCGAGTGAGCAGTTCTTC. Its protein is CASSEMGRASEQFF.

V and J are TRBV5-1 and TRBJ2-7; the D gene is possibly TRBD1 (5 bases). V shed 0 bases and J shed 1 base, with 11 bases lying between them. The germline V gene encodes CDR1 SGHRS and CDR2 YFSETQ. The length of the CDR3 is 15 residues. The CDR3 reads CASSLALTASYEQYF. In nucleotides, the CDR3 is TGCGCCAGCAGCTTGGCTTTGACAGCATCCTACGAGCAGTACTTC.

V and J are TRBV6-6 and TRBJ2-3, with unresolved D. Trimming left V 8 bases short and J 6 bases short, with 9 bases between. The CDR3 sequence is 11 residues long. Germline V gene data show CDR1 as MNHNY and CDR2 as SVGAGI (reference sequence). The CDR3 nucleotides are TGTGCCAGCGCCCCCGGGGATACGCAGTATTTT. The encoded protein is CASAPGDTQYF.

CDR3 coding DNA: TGTGCCAGCAGCACCGGGACAGGGCCCTACGAGCAGTACTTC. Amino acids: CASSTGTGPYEQYF. The J gene is TRBJ2-7, the V gene TRBV11-2, with TRBD1 matching 9 bases. The CDR3 has 14 amino acids. The V gene end was trimmed by 5 bases and the J gene end by 2 bases; junction bases not matched to a gene: 4. Germline-derived CDR1 and CDR2 are SGHAT and FQNNGV.

The chain recombines TRBV5-1 with TRBJ2-1; 15 bases line up with TRBD2. Germline-derived CDR1 and CDR2 are SGHRS and YFSETQ. This CDR3 region has 19 residues. V shed 3 bases, J shed 0 bases, and the junction held 7 bases outside the gene matches. CDR3 DNA: TGCGCCAGCAGCTGGGGACTAGCGGGAGGTTTGAGCTCCTACAATGAGCAGTTCTTC. This encodes CASSWGLAGGLSSYNEQFF.

The chain recombines TRBV27 with TRBJ1-2, with TRBD1 matching over 11 bases. The CDR3 has 17 amino acids. The J segment lost 4 bases and the V segment lost 4 bases, leaving 11 bases of the junction unmatched. Per the germline V gene, CDR1 is MNHEY and CDR2 is SMNVEV (reference sequence). The CDR3, as DNA: TGTGCCAGCAGTTCAAAGGCGTCCGGGACAGGGGGCTATGGCTACACCTTC. Translated, it gives CASSSKASGTGGYGYTF.

The chain carries TRBV29-1 and TRBJ2-3; the D gene is possibly TRBD2 (5 bases). Trimming removed 7 bases from V and 3 bases from J, with 32 bases in between. Germline CDR1 and CDR2: SQVTM and ANQGSEA. The CDR3 is made up of 19 amino acids. CDR3 sequence: CSGSLDSASPSITTDTQYF. The CDR3 DNA is TGCAGCGGGAGCCTGGATAGCGCTTCCCCGTCAATTACAACAGATACGCAGTATTTT.

A word on this clone: At the DNA level, this CDR3 is encoded by other sequences in the same sample as well. V and J are TRBV30 and TRBJ2-7, with 8 bases that match TRBD2. CDR1 and CDR2 from the germline V gene are GTSNPN and SVGIG (reference sequence). The CDR3 consists of 17 residues. V gave up 3 bases and J gave up 5 bases; unmatched junction bases: 18. The CDR3: CAWRDETGLDGSNEQYF. Written as DNA, the CDR3 is TGTGCCTGGAGAGACGAAACGGGACTAGATGGAAGCAACGAGCAGTACTTC.

The rearrangement links TRBV28 to TRBJ1-4; TRBD1 might be the D (5 bases). The germline gives CDR1 MDHEN, CDR2 SYDVKM. The CDR3 covers 17 residues. V lost 7 bases and J 3 bases, leaving 21 bases between the germline ends. CDR3 sequence: CASTLGSGGRSNEKLFF. CDR3 coding DNA: TGTGCCAGCACCCTGGGTTCCGGGGGACGGTCTAATGAAAAACTGTTTTTT.

As regards this clone: Its ends do not fully match the called genes, so a read error is possible. The rearrangement joins TRBV13 to TRBJ1-2; possibly TRBD1 for D (5 bases). CDR1 is PRHDT and CDR2 is FYEKMQ in the germline V gene (reference sequence). The CDR3 sequence is 16 residues long. As DNA, the CDR3 is TGTGCCAGCAGCACCAGGGTGGACGGGAGGGGCTATGGCTACCCCTTC. Its protein product is CASSTRVDGRGYGYPF.

The chain uses TRBV19 and TRBJ1-1, with D possibly TRBD1 on 5 matching bases. V was clipped by 9 bases and J by 0 bases, with 11 bases between them. Germline values: CDR1 LNHDA, CDR2 SQIVND (reference sequence). CDR3 length: 13 amino acids. This chain's CDR3 is CASQGVMNTEAFF. Written as DNA, the CDR3 is TGTGCCAGCCAAGGGGTAATGAACACTGAAGCTTTCTTT.

The CDR3 reads CASRTVIAGSLAVYF. The CDR3 coding sequence is TGTGCCAGCAGGACCGTGATAGCGGGGTCCCTGGCGGTGTACTTC. The rearrangement joins TRBV6-5 to TRBJ2-7, with TRBD2 identical over 8 bases. CDR3 length: 15 amino acids. V shed 6 bases, J shed 12 bases, and the junction held 19 bases outside the gene matches. CDR1 is MNHEY and CDR2 is SVGAGI in the germline V gene.

This clone was seen more than once but under ten times. The chain couples TRBV4-3 to TRBJ2-3, with 9 nucleotides matching TRBD2. CDR3 length equals 18 residues. CDR1 LGHNA and CDR2 YSLEER come from the germline V gene. Germline trimming cut 0 bases from V and 1 base from J; bases unmatched to any gene: 8. CDR3 in amino acids: CASSQDHGTSPGTDTQYF. The CDR3 nucleotides read TGCGCCAGCAGCCAAGATCATGGGACTAGCCCTGGCACAGATACGCAGTATTTT.

This chain uses TRBV7-9 with TRBJ2-1, with D possibly matching TRBD1 (6 bases). Germline values: CDR1 SEHNR, CDR2 FQNEAQ (reference sequence). The CDR3 sequence is 14 residues long. With 0 bases removed from V and 3 bases from J, the gap between germline ends came to 6 bases. The DNA for the CDR3 is TGTGCCAGCAGCTTAGCGGGACACTACAATGAGCAGTTCTTC. It is translated as CASSLAGHYNEQFF.

CDR3: CASIRGSGRENIQYF. Here the CDR3 DNA reads TGTGCCAGCATTCGGGGTAGCGGGAGAGAAAACATTCAGTACTTC. The chain recombines TRBV6-1 with TRBJ2-4; the match to TRBD2 covers 9 bases. The trim removed 7 bases at V and 5 bases at J, leaving 9 bases unmatched. The CDR3 runs 15 residues. Looked up from germline, CDR1 is MNHNS and CDR2 is SASEGT.

The rearrangement uses TRBV5-8 and TRBJ1-1; D is unresolved. The CDR3 loop spans 12 amino acids. Germline CDR1 reads SGHTS; CDR2 reads YDEGEE. Deletions cut 1 base from V and 8 bases from J, with 9 bases between. The CDR3 nucleotides read TGTGCCAGCAGCTTGTTAGCAGACGAAGCTTTCTTT. This sequence encodes CASSLLADEAFF.

The rearrangement uses TRBV28 and TRBJ1-5; 8 nucleotides align to TRBD1. Germline V lookup: CDR1 MDHEN, CDR2 SYDVKM. Trimming removed 6 bases from V and 1 base from J; junction bases left unmatched: 14. This CDR3 is 18 amino acids long. The chain's CDR3 is CASSPKPLRTGSNQPQHF. CDR3 bases: TGTGCCAGCAGCCCCAAACCACTCCGGACAGGGAGCAATCAGCCCCAGCATTTT.

This clone was recorded only once. The J gene is TRBJ1-2, the V gene TRBV29-1; 9 nucleotides agree with TRBD1. From germline, CDR1 is SQVTM and CDR2 ANQGSEA. The CDR3 length is 14 residues. Trimming removed 6 bases from V and 2 bases from J; junction bases left unmatched: 7. CDR3 nucleotides: TGCAGCGTCGTACTCGGACAGGGGAACTATGGCTACACCTTC. Protein: CSVVLGQGNYGYTF.

The chain employs TRBV14 and TRBJ1-2; perhaps TRBD1 as D (6 bases). The V and J ends lost 4 bases and 4 bases respectively, with 13 bases between them. The CDR3 spans 14 residues. Germline assignment: CDR1 SGHDN and CDR2 FVKESK. The DNA for the CDR3 is TGTGCCAGCAGCCCGACAGGAGGCGGCTATGGCTACACCTTC. Translating it yields CASSPTGGGYGYTF.

This sequence joins TRBV5-8 and TRBJ2-7; D is perhaps TRBD2 (5 bases). Trimming took 0 bases from V and 7 from J, leaving 14 bases between them. The CDR3 is 14 residues long. Germline CDR1 is SGHTS and CDR2 is YDEGEE. The CDR3 nucleotides read TGTGCCAGCAGCTTGGACGGGGTGTACGGGGAGCAGTACTTC. Translated, it gives CASSLDGVYGEQYF.

The J gene is TRBJ2-3, the V gene TRBV7-8, with a possible D match to TRBD1 (6 bases). V lost 5 bases to trimming and J lost 1 base, with 13 bases between them. This CDR3 is 15 amino acids long. Germline V gene lookup returns CDR1 SGHVS and CDR2 FQNEAQ. In DNA, the CDR3 is TGTGCCAGCAGCCACCAGGGGTTCCGCACAGATACGCAGTATTTT. Amino acids: CASSHQGFRTDTQYF.

This clone has just one count. CDR3 coding DNA: TGTGCCAGCAGCCCCAAGGTCCTCCGAGGCAATGAGCAGTTCTTC. It yields the protein CASSPKVLRGNEQFF. The rearrangement joins TRBV11-3 to TRBJ2-1; no definite D call. Trimming shortened V by 5 bases and J by 6 bases, and 17 bases separated the two germline ends. Germline lookup yields CDR1 SGHNT and CDR2 YENEEA. The CDR3 runs to 15 residues.

This chain connects TRBV7-2 to TRBJ2-7; D might be TRBD2 (7 bases). V lost 4 bases, J lost 3 bases, and 25 bases lay in between. The germline CDR1 and CDR2 sequences are SGHTA and FQGNSA. The CDR3 runs 18 residues. CDR3 nucleotide sequence: TGTGCCAGCAGCTCACGACTCAGCGGGACAACCAGACACTACGAGCAGTACTTC. Residues: CASSSRLSGTTRHYEQYF.

This chain links TRBV10-1 with TRBJ2-7; TRBD2 agrees at 8 bases. The V segment lost 8 bases and the J segment 7 bases; nucleotides outside the gene matches: 19. The CDR3 is made up of 16 amino acids. Germline loops: CDR1 WNHNN, CDR2 SYGVQD (reference sequence). The CDR3 nucleotides read TGCGCCAGCCAGGGCCCACTAGCGGAGGACCTGAGGGAGCAGTACTTC. Its protein product is CASQGPLAEDLREQYF.

V and J are TRBV21-1 and TRBJ2-4; no check of the table's D call, TRBD2, against the DNA was made. TRBV21-1 is recorded as a pseudogene. The CDR3 totals 23 residues. Here the CDR3 DNA reads TGTGCCAGCAGCAAAGCGCGCAGCGGGAGGGTCAGCGTTCACCTGGCCGCCAAAAACATTCAGTACTTC. Translating it yields CASSKARSGRVSVHLAAKNIQYF.

This clone was observed once. The chain employs TRBV2 and TRBJ1-5, with a tentative D call TRBD1 (5 bases). This CDR3 is 13 amino acids long. CDR1 is SNHLY, CDR2 FYNNEI, per germline. V dropped 7 bases and J dropped 5 bases, with 12 bases sitting between them. The CDR3 nucleotides read TGTGCCAGCAATACGGGGGGTCATCAGCCCCAGCATTTT. The encoded protein is CASNTGGHQPQHF. The entire variable domain, with the rest obtained from reference TRBV2 and TRBJ1-5, is as follows: EPEVTQTPSHQVTQMGQEVILRCVPISNHLYFYWYRQILGQKVEFLVSFYNNEISEKSEIFDDQFSVERPDGSNFTLKIRSTKLEDSAMYFCASNTGGHQPQHFGDGTRLSIL.

CDR3 sequence reads: CASSEAKGQGNEQYF. The CDR3 nucleotides read TGTGCCAGCAGTGAAGCGAAAGGACAGGGAAACGAGCAGTACTTC. The chain employs TRBV6-1 and TRBJ2-7; TRBD1 matches 8 bases. Germline V CDR1 and CDR2: MNHNS, SASEGT. The V gene end was trimmed by 0 bases and the J gene end by 5 bases; junction bases not matched to a gene: 6. The CDR3 totals 15 residues.